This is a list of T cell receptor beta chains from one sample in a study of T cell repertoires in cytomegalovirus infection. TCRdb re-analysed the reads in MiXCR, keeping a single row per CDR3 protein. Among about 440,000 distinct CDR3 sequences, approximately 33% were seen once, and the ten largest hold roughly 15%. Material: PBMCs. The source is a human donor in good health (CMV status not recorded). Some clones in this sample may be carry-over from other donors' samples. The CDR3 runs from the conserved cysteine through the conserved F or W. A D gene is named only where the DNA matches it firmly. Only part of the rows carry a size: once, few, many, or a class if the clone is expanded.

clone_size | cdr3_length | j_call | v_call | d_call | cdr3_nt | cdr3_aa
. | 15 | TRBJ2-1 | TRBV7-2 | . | TGTGCCAGCAGCCCCAGTACCAGCTCCTACAATGAGCAGTTCTTC | CASSPSTSSYNEQFF
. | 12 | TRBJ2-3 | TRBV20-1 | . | TGCAGTGCTCCTAGCTTCACAGATACGCAGTATTTT | CSAPSFTDTQYF
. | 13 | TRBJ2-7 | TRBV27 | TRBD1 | TGTGCCAGCAGTTTCGGGACAGGGGGCGAGCAGTACTTC | CASSFGTGGEQYF
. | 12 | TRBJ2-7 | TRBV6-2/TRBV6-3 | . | TGTGCCAGCAGTTACGGGGTCCACGAGCAGTACTTC | CASSYGVHEQYF
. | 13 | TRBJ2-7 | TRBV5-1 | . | TGCGCCAGCAGCATGACACAGACCTACGAGCAGTACTTC | CASSMTQTYEQYF
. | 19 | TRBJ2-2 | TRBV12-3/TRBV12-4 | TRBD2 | TGTGCCAGCAGTCCGCGACTAGCGGGGGGCCTAAAGAACACCGGGGAGCTGTTTTTT | CASSPRLAGGLKNTGELFF
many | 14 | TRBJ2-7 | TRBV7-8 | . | TGTGCCAGCAGCTTAGAGTTGGCCCCGTACGAGCAGTACTTC | CASSLELAPYEQYF
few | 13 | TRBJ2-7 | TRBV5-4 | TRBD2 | TGTGCCAGCACTTCGGGGGGTACCTACGAGCAGTACTTC | CASTSGGTYEQYF
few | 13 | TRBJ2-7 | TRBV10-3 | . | TGTGCCATCAGTGGGGACTCAAGCCTACGGCCGTACTTC | CAISGDSSLRPYF
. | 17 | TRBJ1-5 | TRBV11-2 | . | TGTGCCAGCAGCTTAGGATCCGGGCTTAACCCCAATCAGCCCCAGCATTTT | CASSLGSGLNPNQPQHF
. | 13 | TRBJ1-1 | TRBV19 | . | TGTGCCAGTACCTTACCCTCAGGGACTGAAGCTTTCTTT | CASTLPSGTEAFF
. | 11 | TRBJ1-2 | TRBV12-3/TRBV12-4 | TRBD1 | TGTGCCAGCAGTTACAGGGGCGGCTACACCTTC | CASSYRGGYTF
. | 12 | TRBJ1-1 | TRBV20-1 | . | TGCAGTAGGGGGGACTTGAACACTGAAGCTTTCTTT | CSRGDLNTEAFF